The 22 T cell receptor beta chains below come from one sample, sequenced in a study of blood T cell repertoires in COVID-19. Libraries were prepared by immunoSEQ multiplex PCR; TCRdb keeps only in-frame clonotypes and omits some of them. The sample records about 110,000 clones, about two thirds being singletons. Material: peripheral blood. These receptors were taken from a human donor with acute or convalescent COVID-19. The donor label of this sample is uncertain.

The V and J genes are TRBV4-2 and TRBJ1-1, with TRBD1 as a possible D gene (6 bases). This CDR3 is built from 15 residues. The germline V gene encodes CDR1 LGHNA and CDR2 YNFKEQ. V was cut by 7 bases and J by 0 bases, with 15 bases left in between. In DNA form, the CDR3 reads TGTGCCAGCACCTTGAGACAGGAGGTGAACACTGAAGCTTTCTTT. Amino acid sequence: CASTLRQEVNTEAFF.

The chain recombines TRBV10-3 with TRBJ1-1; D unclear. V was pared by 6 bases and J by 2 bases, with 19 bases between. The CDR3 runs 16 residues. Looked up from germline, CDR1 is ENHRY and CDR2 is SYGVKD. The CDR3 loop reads CAIRPHSGEGNTEAFF. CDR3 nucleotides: TGTGCCATCAGGCCCCACTCCGGGGAAGGAAACACTGAAGCTTTCTTT.

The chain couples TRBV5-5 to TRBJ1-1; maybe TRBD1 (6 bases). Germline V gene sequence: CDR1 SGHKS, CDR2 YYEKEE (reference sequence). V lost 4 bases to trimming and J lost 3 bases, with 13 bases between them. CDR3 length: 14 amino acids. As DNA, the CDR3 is TGTGCCAGCAGCCTTACAGGGAGGGACACTGAAGCTTTCTTT. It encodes CASSLTGRDTEAFF.

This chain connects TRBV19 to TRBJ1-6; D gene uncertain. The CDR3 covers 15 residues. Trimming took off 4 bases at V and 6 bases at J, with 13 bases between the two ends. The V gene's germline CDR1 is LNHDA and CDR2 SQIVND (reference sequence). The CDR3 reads CASSRREHRNSPLHF. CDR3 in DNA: TGTGCCAGTAGTAGGCGGGAACACCGTAATTCACCCCTCCACTTT.

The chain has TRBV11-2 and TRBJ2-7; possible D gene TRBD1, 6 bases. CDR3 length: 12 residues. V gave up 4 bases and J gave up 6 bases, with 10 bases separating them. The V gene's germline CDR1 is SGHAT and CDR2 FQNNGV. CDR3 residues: CASSSRTVEQYF. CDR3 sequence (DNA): TGTGCCAGCAGCTCCCGGACAGTCGAGCAGTACTTC. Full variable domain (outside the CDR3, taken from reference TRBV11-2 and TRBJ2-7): EAGVAQSPRYKIIEKRQSVAFWCNPISGHATLYWYQQILGQGPKLLIQFQNNGVVDDSQLPKDRFSAERLKGVDSTLKIQPAKLEDSAVYLCASSSRTVEQYFGPGTRLTVT.

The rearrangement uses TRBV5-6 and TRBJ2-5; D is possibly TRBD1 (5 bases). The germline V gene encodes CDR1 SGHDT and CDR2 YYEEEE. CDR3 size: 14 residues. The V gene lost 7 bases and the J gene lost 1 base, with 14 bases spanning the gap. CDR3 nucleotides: TGTGCCAGCGGCTCTTCAGGGATCCAAGAGACCCAGTACTTC. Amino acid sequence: CASGSSGIQETQYF.

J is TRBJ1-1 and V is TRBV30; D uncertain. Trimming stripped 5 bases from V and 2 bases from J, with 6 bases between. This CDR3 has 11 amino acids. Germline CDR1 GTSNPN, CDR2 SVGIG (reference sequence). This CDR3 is CAWGSNTEAFF. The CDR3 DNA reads TGTGCCTGGGGCAGTAACACTGAAGCTTTCTTT.

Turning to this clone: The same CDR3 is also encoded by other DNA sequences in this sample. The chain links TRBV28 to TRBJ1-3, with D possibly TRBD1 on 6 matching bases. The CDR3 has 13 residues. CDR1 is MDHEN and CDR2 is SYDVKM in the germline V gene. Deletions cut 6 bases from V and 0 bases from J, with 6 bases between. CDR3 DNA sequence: TGTGCCAGCAGCAGGGGCTCTGGAAACACCATATATTTT. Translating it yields CASSRGSGNTIYF.

CDR3 bases: TGTGCCAGCAGCCAAGGGACTCTCAAACAGCCCCAGCATTTT. Its translation: CASSQGTLKQPQHF. The chain joins TRBV4-2 to TRBJ1-5; D is undetermined. From germline, CDR1 is LGHNA and CDR2 YNFKEQ. CDR3 length: 14 amino acids. V lost 1 base to trimming and J lost 7 bases, with 11 bases between them.

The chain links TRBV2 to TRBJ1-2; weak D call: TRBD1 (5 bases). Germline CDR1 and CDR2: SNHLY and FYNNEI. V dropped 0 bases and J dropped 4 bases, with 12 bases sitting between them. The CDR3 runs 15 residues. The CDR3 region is CASSEARGILYGYTF. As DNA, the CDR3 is TGTGCCAGCAGTGAAGCTCGGGGGATCCTCTATGGCTACACCTTC. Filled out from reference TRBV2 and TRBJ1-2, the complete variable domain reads EPEVTQTPSHQVTQMGQEVILRCVPISNHLYFYWYRQILGQKVEFLVSFYNNEISEKSEIFDDQFSVERPDGSNFTLKIRSTKLEDSAMYFCASSEARGILYGYTFGSGTRLTVV.

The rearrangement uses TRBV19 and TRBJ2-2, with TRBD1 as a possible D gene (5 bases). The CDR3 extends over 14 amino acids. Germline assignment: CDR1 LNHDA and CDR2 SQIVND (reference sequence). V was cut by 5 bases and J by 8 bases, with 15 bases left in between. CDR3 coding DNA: TGTGCCAGTAGTTTCCAGGGTGGCAGGGGGGAGCTGTTTTTT. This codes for CASSFQGGRGELFF.

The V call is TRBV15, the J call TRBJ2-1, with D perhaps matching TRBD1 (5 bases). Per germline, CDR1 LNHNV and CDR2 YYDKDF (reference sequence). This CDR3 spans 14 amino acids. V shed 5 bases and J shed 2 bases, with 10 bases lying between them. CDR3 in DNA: TGTGCCACCAGCCCTTCCAGGGCCTACAATGAGCAGTTCTTC. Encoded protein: CATSPSRAYNEQFF.

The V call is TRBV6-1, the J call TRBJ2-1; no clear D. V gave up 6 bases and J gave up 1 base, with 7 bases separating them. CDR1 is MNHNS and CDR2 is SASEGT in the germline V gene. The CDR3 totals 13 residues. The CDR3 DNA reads TGTGCCAGCAGCCTAGTTTCCTACAATGAGCAGTTCTTC. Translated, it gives CASSLVSYNEQFF.

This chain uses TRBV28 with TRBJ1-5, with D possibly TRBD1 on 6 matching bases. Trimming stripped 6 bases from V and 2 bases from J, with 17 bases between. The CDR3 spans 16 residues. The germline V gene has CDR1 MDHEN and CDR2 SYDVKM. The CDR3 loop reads CASRKQRGSGNQPQHF. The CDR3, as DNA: TGTGCCAGCAGGAAGCAGAGGGGGTCAGGCAATCAGCCCCAGCATTTT.

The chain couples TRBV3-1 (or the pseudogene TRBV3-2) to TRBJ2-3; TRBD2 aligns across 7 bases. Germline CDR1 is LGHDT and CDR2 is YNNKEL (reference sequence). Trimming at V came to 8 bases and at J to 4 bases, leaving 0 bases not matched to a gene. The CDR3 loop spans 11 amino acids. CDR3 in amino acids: CASRGADTQYF. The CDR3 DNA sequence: TGTGCCAGCCGGGGGGCAGATACGCAGTATTTT.

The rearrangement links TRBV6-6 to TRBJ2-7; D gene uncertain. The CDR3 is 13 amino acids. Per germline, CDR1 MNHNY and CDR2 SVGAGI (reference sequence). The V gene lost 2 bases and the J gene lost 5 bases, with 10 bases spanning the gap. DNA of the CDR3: TGTGCCAGCAGTTACAAACAGAGCCACGAGCAGTACTTC. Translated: CASSYKQSHEQYF.

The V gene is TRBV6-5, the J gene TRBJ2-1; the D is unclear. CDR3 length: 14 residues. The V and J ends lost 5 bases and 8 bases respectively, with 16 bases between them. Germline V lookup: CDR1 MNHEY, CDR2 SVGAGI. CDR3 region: CASSPVPLRDEQFF. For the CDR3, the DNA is TGTGCCAGCAGTCCCGTGCCCTTACGGGATGAGCAGTTCTTC.

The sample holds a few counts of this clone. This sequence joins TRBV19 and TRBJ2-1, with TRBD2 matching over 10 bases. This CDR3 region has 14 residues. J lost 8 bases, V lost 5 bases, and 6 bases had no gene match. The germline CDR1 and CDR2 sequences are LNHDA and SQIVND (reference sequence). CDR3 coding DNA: TGTGCCAGTAGTTTCCAGCGGGGGGGTTATGAGCAGTTCTTC. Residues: CASSFQRGGYEQFF.

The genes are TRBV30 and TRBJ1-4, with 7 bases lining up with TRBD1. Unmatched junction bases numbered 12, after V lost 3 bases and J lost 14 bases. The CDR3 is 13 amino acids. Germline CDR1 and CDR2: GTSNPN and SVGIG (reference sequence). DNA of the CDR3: TGTGCCTGGAGACCCTCATGGCAGGGGGGTCTGTTTTTT. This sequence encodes CAWRPSWQGGLFF.

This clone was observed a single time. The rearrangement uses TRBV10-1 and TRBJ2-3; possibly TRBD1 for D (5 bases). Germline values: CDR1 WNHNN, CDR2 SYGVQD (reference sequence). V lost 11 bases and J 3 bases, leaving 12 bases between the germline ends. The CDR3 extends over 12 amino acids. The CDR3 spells CAGQGWTDTQYF. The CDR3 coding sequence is TGCGCCGGCCAGGGTTGGACAGATACGCAGTATTTT.

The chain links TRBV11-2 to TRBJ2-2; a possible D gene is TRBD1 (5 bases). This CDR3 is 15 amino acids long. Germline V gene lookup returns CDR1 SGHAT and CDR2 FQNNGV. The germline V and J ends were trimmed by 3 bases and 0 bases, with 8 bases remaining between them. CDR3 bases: TGTGCCAGCAGCTTTACCAGGGCGAACACCGGGGAGCTGTTTTTT. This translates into CASSFTRANTGELFF.

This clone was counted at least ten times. This CDR3 is CASSERGLQPQHF. CDR3 DNA: TGTGCCAGCAGTGAACGGGGGTTGCAGCCCCAGCATTTT. This chain connects TRBV2 to TRBJ1-5, with D possibly TRBD1 on 5 matching bases. Germline CDR1 is SNHLY and CDR2 is FYNNEI. The CDR3 contains 13 residues. Deletions cut 2 bases from V and 7 bases from J, with 9 bases between.